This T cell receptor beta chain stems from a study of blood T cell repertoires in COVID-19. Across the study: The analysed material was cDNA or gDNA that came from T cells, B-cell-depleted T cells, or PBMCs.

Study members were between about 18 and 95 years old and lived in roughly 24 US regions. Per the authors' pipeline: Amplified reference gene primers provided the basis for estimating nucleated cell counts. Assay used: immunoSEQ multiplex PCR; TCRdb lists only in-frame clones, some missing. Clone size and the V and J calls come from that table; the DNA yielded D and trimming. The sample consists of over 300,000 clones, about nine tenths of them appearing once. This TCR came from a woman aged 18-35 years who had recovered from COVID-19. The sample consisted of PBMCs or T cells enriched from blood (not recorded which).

The CDR3 region has the DNA TGTGCCTGGACCGGTACAGGGGCCATCTCCTACGAGCAGTACTTC. It specifies CAWTGTGAISYEQYF. The rearrangement joins TRBV30 to TRBJ2-7; TRBD1 matches 7 bases. After removal of 4 bases from V and 0 bases from J, the junction contained 9 bases not matched to a gene. CDR1 is GTSNPN, CDR2 SVGIG, per germline (reference sequence). This CDR3 comprises 15 residues.